This TCR beta chain appears in the sequencing data of a study of OX40 agonist ivuxolimab in advanced cancers. Only in-frame clones appear in the TCRdb table, and some are missing; sequencing was by immunoSEQ multiplex PCR. Altogether about 17,000 clones are present, 80% being singletons, with the ten largest covering 20% to 30%. Comments on this clone: Its antigen is undetermined.

General study findings and limits: Blood T cells, both CD4+ and CD8+, expanded clonally by week 6 at 0.1 to 3.0 mg/kg. Expanded clones were, on average, more numerous in CD8+ T cells than in CD4+.

This CDR3 has 15 amino acids. Sequencing used CD4+ or CD8+ T cells sorted from blood, obtained in a trial of the OX40 agonist ivuxolimab. This receptor was obtained from an adult with an advanced solid tumor such as melanoma, head and neck, liver or kidney cancer. The chain links TRBV12-1 to TRBJ2-7; no DNA check was done on the table's D call, TRBD2. TRBV12-1 is a known pseudogene. CDR3 sequence: CAKIFGGELLGEQYF. The CDR3 nucleotides are TGTGCCAAAATTTTTGGCGGGGAACTCTTAGGGGAGCAGTACTTC.